This TCR beta chain was recorded in a study of blood T cell repertoires in COVID-19. This clone appeared once. CDR1 is ENHRY and CDR2 is SYGVKD in the germline V gene. V gave up 2 bases and J gave up 2 bases, with 13 bases separating them. CDR3 size: 16 residues. Measured with immunoSEQ multiplex PCR; TCRdb has only the in-frame clones, and not every one. Here the sample spans 200,000 to 300,000 clones, roughly 76% being singletons. The chain is built from TRBV10-3 and TRBJ2-1; D perhaps matches TRBD2 (6 bases). Sequenced sample: peripheral blood. This clonotype was obtained from a woman aged 80 or over with COVID-19, enrolled during active disease. The CDR3 reads CAISERAGTTYNEQFF. DNA of the CDR3: TGTGCCATCAGTGAGAGGGCGGGGACCACCTACAATGAGCAGTTCTTC.